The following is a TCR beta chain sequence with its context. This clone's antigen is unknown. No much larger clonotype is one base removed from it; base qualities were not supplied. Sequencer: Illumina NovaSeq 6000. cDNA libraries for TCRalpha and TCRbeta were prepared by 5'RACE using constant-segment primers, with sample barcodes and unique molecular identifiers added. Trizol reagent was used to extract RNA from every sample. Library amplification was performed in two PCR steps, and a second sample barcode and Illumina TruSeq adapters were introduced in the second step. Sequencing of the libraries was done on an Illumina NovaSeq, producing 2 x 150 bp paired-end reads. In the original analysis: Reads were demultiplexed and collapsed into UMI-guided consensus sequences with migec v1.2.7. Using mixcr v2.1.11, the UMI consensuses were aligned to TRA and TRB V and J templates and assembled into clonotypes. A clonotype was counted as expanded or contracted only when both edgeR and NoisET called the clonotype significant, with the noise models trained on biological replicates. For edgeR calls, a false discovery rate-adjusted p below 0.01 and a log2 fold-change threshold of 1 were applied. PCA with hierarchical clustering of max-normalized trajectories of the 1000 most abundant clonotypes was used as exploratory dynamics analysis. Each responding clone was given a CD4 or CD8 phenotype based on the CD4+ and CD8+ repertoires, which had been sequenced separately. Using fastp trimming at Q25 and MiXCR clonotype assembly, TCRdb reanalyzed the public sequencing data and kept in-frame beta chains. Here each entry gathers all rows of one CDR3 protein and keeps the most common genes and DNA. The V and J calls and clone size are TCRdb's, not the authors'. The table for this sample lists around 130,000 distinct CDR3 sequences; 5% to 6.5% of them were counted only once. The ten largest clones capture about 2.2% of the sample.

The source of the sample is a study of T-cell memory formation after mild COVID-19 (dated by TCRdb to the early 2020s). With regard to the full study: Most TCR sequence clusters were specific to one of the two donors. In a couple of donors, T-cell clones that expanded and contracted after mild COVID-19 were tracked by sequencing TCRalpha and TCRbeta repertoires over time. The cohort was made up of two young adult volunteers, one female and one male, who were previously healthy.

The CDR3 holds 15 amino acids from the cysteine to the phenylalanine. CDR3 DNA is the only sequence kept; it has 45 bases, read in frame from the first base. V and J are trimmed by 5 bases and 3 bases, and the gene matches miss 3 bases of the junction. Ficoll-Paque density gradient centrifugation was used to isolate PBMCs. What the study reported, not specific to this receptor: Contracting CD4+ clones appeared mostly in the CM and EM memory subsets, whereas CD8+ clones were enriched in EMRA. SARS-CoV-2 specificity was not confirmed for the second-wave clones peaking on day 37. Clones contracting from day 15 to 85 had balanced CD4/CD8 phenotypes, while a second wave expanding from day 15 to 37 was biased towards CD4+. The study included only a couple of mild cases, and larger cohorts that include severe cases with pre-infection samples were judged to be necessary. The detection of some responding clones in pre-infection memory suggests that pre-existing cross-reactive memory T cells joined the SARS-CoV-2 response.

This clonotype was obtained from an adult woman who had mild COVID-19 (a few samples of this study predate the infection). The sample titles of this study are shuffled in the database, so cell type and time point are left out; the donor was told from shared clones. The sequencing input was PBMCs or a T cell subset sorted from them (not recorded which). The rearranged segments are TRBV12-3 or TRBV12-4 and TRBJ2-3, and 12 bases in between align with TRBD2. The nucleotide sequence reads TGTGCCAGCAGTATAACTAGCGGGGGGACAGATACGCAGTATTTT. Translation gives CASSITSGGTDTQYF.